The subject of this entry is one TCR beta chain. This entry is derived from a study of blood T cell repertoires in COVID-19. Overall study: COVID-19 samples collected from the United States, Italy and Spain covered acute and convalescent phases. PBMCs, B-cell-depleted T cells, or T cells were the source of the cDNA or gDNA that made up the material.

The CDR3 loop spans 16 amino acids. The germline CDR1 and CDR2 sequences are MGHRA and YSYEKL. Germline trimming cut 5 bases from V and 5 bases from J; bases unmatched to any gene: 8. Original handling: Reference gene primers were amplified, and this amplification served to estimate nucleated cell counts. The method was immunoSEQ multiplex PCR; TCRdb's version includes in-frame clones alone and lacks a portion of them. That table supplies the V and J calls and clone size; D and trimming were determined from the DNA. Of over 250,000 clones listed, about 80% are singletons. The genes are TRBV4-1 and TRBJ1-3, with 11 bases fitting TRBD1. The sequence was obtained from a woman aged 80 or over with acute or convalescent COVID-19. The material sequenced was peripheral blood. The CDR3 DNA is TGCGCCAGCAGCACGCACCGGGACAGGGGGAGAAACACCATATATTTT. Amino acids: CASSTHRDRGRNTIYF.